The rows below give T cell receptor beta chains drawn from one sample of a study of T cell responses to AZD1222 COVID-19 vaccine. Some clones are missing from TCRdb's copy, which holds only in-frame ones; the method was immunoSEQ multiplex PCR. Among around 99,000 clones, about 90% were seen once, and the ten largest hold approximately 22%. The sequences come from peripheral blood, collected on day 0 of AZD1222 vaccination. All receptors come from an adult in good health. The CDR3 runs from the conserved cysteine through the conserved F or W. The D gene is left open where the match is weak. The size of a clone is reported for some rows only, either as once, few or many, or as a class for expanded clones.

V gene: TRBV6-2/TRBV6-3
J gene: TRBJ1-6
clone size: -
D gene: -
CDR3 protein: CASSPRGGNSPLHF
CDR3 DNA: TGTGCCAGCAGCCCCCGGGGAGGGAATTCACCCCTCCACTTT

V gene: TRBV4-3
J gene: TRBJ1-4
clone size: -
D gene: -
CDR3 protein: CASSLIGSEKLFF
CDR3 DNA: TGCGCCAGCAGCCTCATAGGGAGCGAAAAACTGTTTTTT

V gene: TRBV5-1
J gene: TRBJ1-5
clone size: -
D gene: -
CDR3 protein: CASSLDGGGGNQPQHF
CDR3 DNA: TGCGCCAGCAGCTTGGACGGCGGGGGAGGCAATCAGCCCCAGCATTTT

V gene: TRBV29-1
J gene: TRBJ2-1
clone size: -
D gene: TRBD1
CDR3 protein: CSVVSWGQVRFNEQFF
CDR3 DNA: TGCAGCGTTGTATCTTGGGGACAGGTTAGATTCAATGAGCAGTTCTTC

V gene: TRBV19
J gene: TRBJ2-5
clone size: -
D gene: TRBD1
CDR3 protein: CASSLTGLQETQYF
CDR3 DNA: TGTGCCAGTAGCCTGACAGGGTTGCAAGAGACCCAGTACTTC

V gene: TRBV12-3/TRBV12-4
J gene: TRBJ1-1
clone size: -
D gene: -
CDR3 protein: CASRHQTGTEAFF
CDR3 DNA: TGTGCCAGCAGACACCAGACGGGCACTGAAGCTTTCTTT

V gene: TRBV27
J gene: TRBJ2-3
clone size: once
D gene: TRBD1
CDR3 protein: CASSFGPGGTDTQYF
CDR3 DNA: TGTGCCAGCAGTTTTGGACCAGGGGGAACAGATACGCAGTATTTT

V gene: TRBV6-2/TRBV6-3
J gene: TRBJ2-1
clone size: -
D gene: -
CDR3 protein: CASSPWGGQIYNEQFF
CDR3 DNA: TGTGCCAGCAGCCCCTGGGGGGGGCAAATTTACAATGAGCAGTTCTTC

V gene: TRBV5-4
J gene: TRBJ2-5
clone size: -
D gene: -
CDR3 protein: CASSSVDFRDQETQYF
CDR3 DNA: TGTGCCAGCAGCTCGGTAGATTTCAGAGACCAAGAGACCCAGTACTTC

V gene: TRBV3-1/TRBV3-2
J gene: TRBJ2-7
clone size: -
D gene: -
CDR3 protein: CASSQGKGVLSYEQYF
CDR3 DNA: TGTGCCAGCAGCCAAGGCAAAGGGGTCCTATCCTACGAGCAGTACTTC

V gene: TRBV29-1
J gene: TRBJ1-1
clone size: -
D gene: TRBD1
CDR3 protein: CSASDRGTEAFF
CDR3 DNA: TGCAGCGCTTCGGACAGGGGGACTGAAGCTTTCTTT

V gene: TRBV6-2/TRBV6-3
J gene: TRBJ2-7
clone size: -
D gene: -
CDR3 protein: CASSSTGRYEQYF
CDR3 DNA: TGTGCCAGCAGTTCAACAGGGAGGTACGAGCAGTACTTC

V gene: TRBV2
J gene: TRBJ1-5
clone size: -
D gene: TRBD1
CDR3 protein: CASERDRGGRLDQPQHF
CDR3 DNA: TGTGCCAGCGAGAGGGACAGGGGAGGTAGATTGGACCAGCCCCAGCATTTT

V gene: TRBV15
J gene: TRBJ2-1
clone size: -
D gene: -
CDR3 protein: CATSEGYNEQFF
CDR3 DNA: TGTGCCACCAGCGAGGGGTACAATGAGCAGTTCTTC

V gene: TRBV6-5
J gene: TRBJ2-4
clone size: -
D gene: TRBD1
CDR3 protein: CASSHPGQKNIQYF
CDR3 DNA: TGTGCCAGCAGCCACCCGGGACAGAAAAACATTCAGTACTTC

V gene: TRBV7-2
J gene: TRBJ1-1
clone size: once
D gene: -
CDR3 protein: CASSLLSENTEAFF
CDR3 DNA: TGTGCCAGCAGCTTACTAAGCGAGAACACTGAAGCTTTCTTT

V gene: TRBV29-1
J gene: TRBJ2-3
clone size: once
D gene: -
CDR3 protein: CSVDSTDTQYF
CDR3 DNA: TGCAGCGTTGATAGCACAGATACGCAGTATTTT

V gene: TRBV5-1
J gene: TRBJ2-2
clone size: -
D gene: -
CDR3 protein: CASSLASRGRTGELFF
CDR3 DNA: TGCGCCAGCAGCTTGGCCAGCAGGGGAAGGACCGGGGAGCTGTTTTTT

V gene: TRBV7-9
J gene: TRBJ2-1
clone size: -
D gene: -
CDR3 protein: CASSLGHYNEQFF
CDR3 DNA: TGTGCCAGCAGCTTGGGACATTACAATGAGCAGTTCTTC

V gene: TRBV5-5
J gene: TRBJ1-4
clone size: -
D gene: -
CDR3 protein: CASSLVGGGATNEKLFF
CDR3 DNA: TGTGCCAGCAGCTTGGTAGGAGGGGGTGCAACTAATGAAAAACTGTTTTTT

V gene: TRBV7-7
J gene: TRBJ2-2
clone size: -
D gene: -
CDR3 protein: CASSLAPPDTGELFF
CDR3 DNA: TGTGCCAGCAGCTTAGCCCCCCCGGACACCGGGGAGCTGTTTTTT

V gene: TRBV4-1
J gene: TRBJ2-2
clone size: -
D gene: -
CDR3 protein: CASSQVLKKGGTGELFF
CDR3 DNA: TGCGCCAGCAGCCAAGTATTGAAGAAGGGCGGCACCGGGGAGCTGTTTTTT

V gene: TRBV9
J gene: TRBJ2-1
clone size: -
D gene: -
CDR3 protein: CASSVGGLSASSEQFF
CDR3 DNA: TGTGCCAGCAGCGTAGGGGGTTTGAGTGCCTCCTCTGAGCAGTTCTTC

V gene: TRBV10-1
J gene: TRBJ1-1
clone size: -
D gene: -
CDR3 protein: CASSGNLDTEAFF
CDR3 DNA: TGCGCCAGCAGTGGTAACTTAGACACTGAAGCTTTCTTT

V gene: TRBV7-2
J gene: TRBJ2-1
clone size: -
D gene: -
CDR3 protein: CASSLGPGPYNEQFF
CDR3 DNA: TGTGCCAGCAGCCTGGGACCAGGGCCATACAATGAGCAGTTCTTC

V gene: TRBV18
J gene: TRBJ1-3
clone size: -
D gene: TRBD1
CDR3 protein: CASSPTGQGRNTIYF
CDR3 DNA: TGTGCCAGCTCACCAACGGGACAGGGGAGAAACACCATATATTTT

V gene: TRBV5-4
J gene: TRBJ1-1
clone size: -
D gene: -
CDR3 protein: CASSYSGDTEAFF
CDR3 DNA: TGTGCCAGCAGCTACTCAGGGGACACTGAAGCTTTCTTT

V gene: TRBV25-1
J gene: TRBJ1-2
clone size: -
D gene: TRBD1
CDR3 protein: CASSDGTGGASGYTF
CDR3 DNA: TGTGCCAGCAGTGACGGGACAGGGGGCGCCAGTGGCTACACCTTC

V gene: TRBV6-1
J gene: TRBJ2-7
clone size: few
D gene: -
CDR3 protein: CASSDWGEQYF
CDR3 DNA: TGTGCCAGCAGTGATTGGGGAGAGCAGTACTTC

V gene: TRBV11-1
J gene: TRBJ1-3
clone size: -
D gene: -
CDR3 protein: CASSHLWENTIYF
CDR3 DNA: TGTGCCAGCAGCCATCTTTGGGAAAACACCATATATTTT

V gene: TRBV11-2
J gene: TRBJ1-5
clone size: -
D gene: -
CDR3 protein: CASSLVGGQPQHF
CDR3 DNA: TGTGCCAGCAGCTTAGTCGGGGGTCAGCCCCAGCATTTT

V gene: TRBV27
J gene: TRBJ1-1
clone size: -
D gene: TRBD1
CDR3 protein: CASSQTTGVGDTEAFF
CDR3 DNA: TGTGCCAGCAGTCAAACGACAGGGGTGGGGGACACTGAAGCTTTCTTT

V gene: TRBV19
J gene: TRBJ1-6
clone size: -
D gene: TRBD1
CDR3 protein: CASSITGTEGSPLHF
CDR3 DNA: TGTGCCAGTAGTATAACCGGGACAGAGGGATCACCCCTCCACTTT

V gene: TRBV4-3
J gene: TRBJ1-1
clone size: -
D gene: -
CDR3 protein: CASSLNTEAFF
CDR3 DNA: TGCGCCAGCAGCCTGAACACTGAAGCTTTCTTT

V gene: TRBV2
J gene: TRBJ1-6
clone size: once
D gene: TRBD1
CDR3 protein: CASSVAGGQDSPLHF
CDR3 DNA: TGTGCCAGCAGTGTGGCAGGGGGGCAGGATTCACCCCTCCACTTT

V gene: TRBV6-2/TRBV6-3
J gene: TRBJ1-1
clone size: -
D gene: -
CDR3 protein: CASSYSVWGRTEAFF
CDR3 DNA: TGTGCCAGCAGTTACTCGGTTTGGGGTCGGACTGAAGCTTTCTTT

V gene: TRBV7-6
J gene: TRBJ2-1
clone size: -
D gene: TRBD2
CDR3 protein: CASSPSGGRYNEQFF
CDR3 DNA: TGTGCCAGCAGCCCTAGCGGGGGGCGGTACAATGAGCAGTTCTTC

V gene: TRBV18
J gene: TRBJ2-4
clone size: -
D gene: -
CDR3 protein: CASSRWPEGNIQYF
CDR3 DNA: TGTGCCAGCTCACGTTGGCCGGAGGGAAACATTCAGTACTTC

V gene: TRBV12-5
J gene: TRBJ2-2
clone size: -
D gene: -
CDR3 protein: CASGLSTGELFF
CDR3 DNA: TGTGCTAGTGGTTTGAGCACCGGGGAGCTGTTTTTT